What follows are 4 T cell receptor beta chains derived from one specimen sequenced in a study of T cells in Graves' hyperthyroidism and ophthalmopathy. Amplified TCR beta CDR3 regions derived from RNA transcripts. A set of HTBI primers served as the primers for a first-round RT-PCR of the TCR CDR3. TCRdb used MiXCR to reprocess the multiplex PCR reads, holding one entry per CDR3 protein. The data show around 450,000 distinct CDR3 sequences, 15% to 17% seen once. The sample comprised blood. All receptors come from a woman aged 18 to 35 with Graves' hyperthyroidism.

The rearrangement links TRBV29-1 to TRBJ2-1; 10 nucleotides agree with TRBD2. The CDR3 covers 15 residues. The ends lost 3 bases at V and 4 bases at J; junction bases unmatched: 6. CDR1 and CDR2 (germline): SQVTM, ANQGSEA. CDR3 nucleotide sequence: TGCAGCGTTGACCCAGCGGGAGGGACGTACAATGAGCAGTTCTTC. This encodes CSVDPAGGTYNEQFF.

This clonotype came up many times. The rearrangement joins TRBV6-1 to TRBJ2-7, with 7 bases aligning to TRBD2. The CDR3 is made up of 12 amino acids. CDR1 and CDR2 (germline): MNHNS, SASEGT. J lost 6 bases, V lost 6 bases, and 5 bases had no gene match. The CDR3 DNA reads as TGTGCCAGCAGAGCCGGGAGGCTCGAGCAGTACTTC. This codes for CASRAGRLEQYF.

This clonotype showed up many times. The chain is built from TRBV30 and TRBJ2-7; D unclear. This CDR3 contains 13 residues. Germline values: CDR1 GTSNPN, CDR2 SVGIG (reference sequence). V shed 2 bases and J shed 3 bases, with 11 bases lying between them. CDR3 residues: CAWSRGPIYEQYF. CDR3 nucleotide sequence: TGTGCCTGGAGTCGAGGCCCAATCTACGAGCAGTACTTC.

Comments on this clonotype: A much larger clone lies one base from this, so it may be a read error. The chain carries TRBV12-3 or TRBV12-4 and TRBJ2-2; 12 nucleotides agree with TRBD2. The CDR3 length is 15 residues. The trim removed 4 bases at V and 4 bases at J, leaving 1 base unmatched. CDR3 bases: TGTGCCAGCAGTTCTAGCGGGGGGGCCACCGGGGAGCTGTTTTTT. Encoded protein: CASSSSGGATGELFF.